This entry lists 25 T cell receptor beta chains sequenced from one sample in a study of blood T cell repertoires in COVID-19. The data were produced by immunoSEQ multiplex PCR, yet TCRdb's version contains in-frame clones alone and is incomplete. The table records a few hundred thousand clones, about 86% of them present only once. Sequenced: PBMCs or T cells enriched from blood (not recorded which). The receptors derive from a man over 45 who had recovered from COVID-19.

This clone showed up just a few times. The chain is built from TRBV7-9 and TRBJ2-7; D might be TRBD2 (6 bases). The CDR3 length is 19 residues. Germline V CDR1 and CDR2: SEHNR, FQNEAQ (reference sequence). V lost 5 bases to trimming and J lost 2 bases, with 28 bases between them. The CDR3 nucleotides are TGTGCCAGCAGCCCGAGGCCTAGCGTTGGTTGGGGACCGACCTACGAGCAGTACTTC. Amino acids: CASSPRPSVGWGPTYEQYF.

The chain recombines TRBV5-1 with TRBJ2-3, with D tentatively TRBD2 (6 bases). CDR3 size: 16 residues. The germline V gene encodes CDR1 SGHRS and CDR2 YFSETQ. Trimming left V 1 base short and J 0 bases short, with 12 bases between. CDR3 in amino acids: CASSLPGLSSTDTQYF. The CDR3 DNA sequence: TGCGCCAGCAGCTTGCCGGGACTGTCTAGCACAGATACGCAGTATTTT.

This chain connects TRBV2 to TRBJ1-2; maybe TRBD1 (6 bases). The CDR3 contains 14 residues. Per the germline V gene, CDR1 is SNHLY and CDR2 is FYNNEI. Trimming stripped 6 bases from V and 4 bases from J, with 15 bases between. The CDR3 protein is CASSLIQGLYGYTF. The CDR3 DNA follows: TGTGCCAGCAGCCTAATACAGGGTCTCTATGGCTACACCTTC.

V gene TRBV6-5 combines with J gene TRBJ1-2, with a tentative D call TRBD1 (6 bases). V shed 3 bases and J shed 5 bases, with 13 bases lying between them. CDR3 length equals 14 residues. CDR1 and CDR2 (germline): MNHEY, SVGAGI. The CDR3 is CASSYEQGRYGYTF. DNA of the CDR3: TGTGCCAGCAGTTATGAACAGGGCCGATATGGCTACACCTTC.

The chain has TRBV29-1 and TRBJ1-1; 7 bases are a match to TRBD1. CDR1 is SQVTM and CDR2 is ANQGSEA in the germline V gene. J was trimmed by 4 bases and V by 2 bases; bases with no gene match: 10. This CDR3 has 15 amino acids. CDR3 amino acids: CSVEWPIDRATEAFF. CDR3 DNA: TGCAGCGTTGAATGGCCCATTGACAGGGCCACTGAAGCTTTCTTT.

The rearrangement uses TRBV6-5 and TRBJ1-3, with 8 bases lining up with TRBD1. J gave up 0 bases and V 3 bases, and 4 bases lay outside the gene matches. Germline V gives CDR1 MNHEY, CDR2 SVGAGI. The CDR3 is made up of 16 amino acids. Here the CDR3 reads CASSYSDRGSGNTIYF. CDR3 nucleotide sequence: TGTGCCAGCAGTTATTCCGACAGGGGCTCTGGAAACACCATATATTTT.

The sample holds a few counts of this clone. The chain joins TRBV12-5 to TRBJ2-1, with a tentative D call TRBD1 (6 bases). The ends were cut back, 0 bases at V and 8 bases at J, with 20 bases in the middle. CDR1 and CDR2 from the germline V gene are LGHNT and FRNRAP. The length of the CDR3 is 17 residues. CDR3 in amino acids: CASGLVNLTGMGDEQFF. The DNA for the CDR3 is TGTGCTAGTGGTTTGGTAAACTTAACAGGGATGGGTGATGAGCAGTTCTTC.

This sequence joins TRBV5-1 and TRBJ2-3, with TRBD2 identical over 8 bases. From germline, CDR1 is SGHRS and CDR2 YFSETQ. CDR3 length: 16 residues. Losses at the gene ends were 0 bases for V and 2 bases for J; bases not matched to a gene: 5. CDR3 loop: CASSLGAGAITDTQYF. The CDR3 DNA reads as TGCGCCAGCAGCTTGGGAGCGGGGGCCATCACAGATACGCAGTATTTT.

The V and J genes are TRBV5-1 and TRBJ1-5, with a weak D call TRBD1 (5 bases). This CDR3 has 15 residues. V was shortened by 0 bases and J by 7 bases, with 14 bases between the two germline ends. Per the germline V gene, CDR1 is SGHRS and CDR2 is YFSETQ. The CDR3 coding sequence is TGCGCCAGCAGCTTGGCCGGCGGGGCTGGGCAGCCCCAGCATTTT. Translation: CASSLAGGAGQPQHF.

The chain has TRBV19 and TRBJ2-7; 9 nucleotides align to TRBD1. This CDR3 is 15 amino acids long. Losses at the gene ends were 5 bases for V and 3 bases for J; bases not matched to a gene: 8. CDR1 LNHDA and CDR2 SQIVND come from the germline V gene (reference sequence). For the CDR3, the DNA is TGTGCCAGTAGTCTACAGGGGGCCCAAAACTACGAGCAGTACTTC. Its translation: CASSLQGAQNYEQYF.

The V call is TRBV28, the J call TRBJ1-5; 7 bases map to TRBD1. CDR3 length: 13 amino acids. Losses at the gene ends were 2 bases for V and 6 bases for J; bases not matched to a gene: 1. CDR1 is MDHEN, CDR2 SYDVKM, per germline. The CDR3 sequence is CASSLPGGQPQHF. In DNA, the CDR3 is TGTGCCAGCAGTTTACCAGGGGGTCAGCCCCAGCATTTT.

The chain has TRBV7-9 and TRBJ2-7; TRBD1 matches at 9 bases. CDR1 is SEHNR, CDR2 FQNEAQ, per germline (reference sequence). The CDR3 runs to 17 residues. V trimming: 5 bases; J trimming: 1 base; junction bases outside the gene matches: 12. CDR3 sequence: CASSPFTTGQGSYEQYF. CDR3 sequence (DNA): TGTGCCAGCAGCCCCTTTACCACGGGACAGGGTTCCTACGAGCAGTACTTC.

The chain carries TRBV5-1 and TRBJ2-1; no reliable D call. Germline V gene data show CDR1 as SGHRS and CDR2 as YFSETQ. With 6 bases removed from V and 6 bases from J, the gap between germline ends came to 10 bases. This CDR3 is built from 12 residues. CDR3 sequence: CASMGAGNEQFF. In nucleotides, the CDR3 is TGCGCCAGCATGGGCGCTGGCAATGAGCAGTTCTTC.

This clone was picked up a small number of times. J is TRBJ1-1 and V is TRBV29-1, with a weak D call TRBD1 (5 bases). Germline V gene lookup returns CDR1 SQVTM and CDR2 ANQGSEA. V was pared by 8 bases and J by 1 base, with 14 bases between. The CDR3 loop spans 13 amino acids. The CDR3 sequence: CSSVQGGNTEAFF. Here the CDR3 DNA reads TGCAGCTCGGTTCAGGGCGGGAACACTGAAGCTTTCTTT.

The rearrangement joins TRBV28 to TRBJ2-4, with 7 bases fitting TRBD2. This CDR3 comprises 14 residues. CDR1 and CDR2 (germline): MDHEN, SYDVKM. V dropped 6 bases and J dropped 5; count of bases not matched to a gene: 7. This CDR3 is CASSIPAGQNIQYF. CDR3 bases: TGTGCCAGCAGCATCCCAGCGGGACAAAACATTCAGTACTTC.

This sequence joins TRBV11-3 and TRBJ2-7; maybe TRBD2 (5 bases). CDR1 is SGHNT and CDR2 is YENEEA in the germline V gene. V lost 1 base to trimming and J lost 1 base, with 8 bases between them. The length of the CDR3 is 14 residues. The CDR3 sequence is CASSLGRASYEQYF. In nucleotides, the CDR3 is TGTGCCAGCAGCTTAGGGCGGGCTTCCTACGAGCAGTACTTC.

The chain employs TRBV11-2 and TRBJ2-1; D perhaps matches TRBD1 (8 bases). The V and J ends lost 4 bases and 8 bases respectively, with 21 bases between them. CDR3 length equals 16 residues. Germline loops: CDR1 SGHAT, CDR2 FQNNGV. The CDR3 DNA reads TGTGCCAGCAGCTCGGGGGGACAGGACCTCTCCTATGAGCAGTTCTTC. Its translation: CASSSGGQDLSYEQFF.

The chain combines TRBV5-1 with TRBJ2-1, with D possibly being TRBD2 (6 bases). Germline CDR1 reads SGHRS; CDR2 reads YFSETQ. V lost 3 bases to trimming and J lost 9 bases, with 16 bases between them. The CDR3 runs to 14 residues. CDR3 sequence (DNA): TGCGCCAGCAGCTCGGATAGCGGCCCAGGTGAGCAGTTCTTC. Its translation is CASSSDSGPGEQFF.

The chain is built from TRBV7-3 and TRBJ1-1; TRBD1 agrees at 7 bases. The CDR3 is made up of 14 amino acids. Germline CDR1 is SGHTA and CDR2 is FQGTGA. Unmatched junction bases numbered 5, after V lost 2 bases and J lost 5 bases. The CDR3 DNA follows: TGTGCCAGCAGCTTACAGGGGGGTGAAACTGAAGCTTTCTTT. Amino acids: CASSLQGGETEAFF.

This chain links TRBV28 with TRBJ1-6; 10 bases map to TRBD1. J lost 9 bases, V lost 5 bases, and 13 bases had no gene match. Per germline, CDR1 MDHEN and CDR2 SYDVKM. The CDR3 loop spans 17 amino acids. In DNA, the CDR3 is TGTGCCAGCAGTCCCGGGACAGGGGTGTTCCGGGGTTCACCCCTCCACTTT. This gives the protein CASSPGTGVFRGSPLHF.

This clone was counted a single time. This rearrangement joins TRBV6-1 to TRBJ2-3; TRBD2 aligns across 7 bases. Unmatched junction bases numbered 8, after V lost 2 bases and J lost 0 bases. This CDR3 is built from 17 residues. Germline V gene sequence: CDR1 MNHNS, CDR2 SASEGT. The chain's CDR3 is CASSEFTWGGSTDTQYF. Here the CDR3 DNA reads TGTGCCAGCAGTGAATTCACATGGGGGGGAAGCACAGATACGCAGTATTTT.

The rearrangement uses TRBV19 and TRBJ2-1; D is unclear. The CDR3 has 15 residues. The ends were cut back, 3 bases at V and 0 bases at J, with 9 bases in the middle. Germline lookup yields CDR1 LNHDA and CDR2 SQIVND (reference sequence). CDR3 in amino acids: CASSMQVSSYNEQFF. The CDR3 region has the DNA TGTGCCAGTAGTATGCAGGTCTCCTCCTACAATGAGCAGTTCTTC.

The chain has TRBV15 and TRBJ2-7; 8 bases agree with TRBD1. V lost 5 bases and J lost 3; bases outside the gene matches: 0. Germline V gene sequence: CDR1 LNHNV, CDR2 YYDKDF (reference sequence). The length of the CDR3 is 12 residues. The CDR3 DNA is TGTGCCACCAGCGGACAGGGCTACGAGCAGTACTTC. It translates to CATSGQGYEQYF.

The chain employs TRBV10-3 and TRBJ2-5; 10 bases fit TRBD1. Germline loops: CDR1 ENHRY, CDR2 SYGVKD. The V segment lost 3 bases and the J segment 3 bases; nucleotides outside the gene matches: 7. The CDR3 length is 16 residues. CDR3 residues: CAISDGDRGGEETQYF. CDR3 DNA sequence: TGTGCCATCAGTGACGGGGACAGGGGCGGGGAAGAGACCCAGTACTTC.

The V and J genes are TRBV6-5 and TRBJ1-2; 7 nucleotides match TRBD1. From germline, CDR1 is MNHEY and CDR2 SVGAGI. The CDR3 runs 16 residues. The ends lost 2 bases at V and 4 bases at J; junction bases unmatched: 10. As DNA, the CDR3 is TGTGCCAGCAGTTACGGTCGGACAGGTGGGATCTATGGCTACACCTTC. This sequence encodes CASSYGRTGGIYGYTF.